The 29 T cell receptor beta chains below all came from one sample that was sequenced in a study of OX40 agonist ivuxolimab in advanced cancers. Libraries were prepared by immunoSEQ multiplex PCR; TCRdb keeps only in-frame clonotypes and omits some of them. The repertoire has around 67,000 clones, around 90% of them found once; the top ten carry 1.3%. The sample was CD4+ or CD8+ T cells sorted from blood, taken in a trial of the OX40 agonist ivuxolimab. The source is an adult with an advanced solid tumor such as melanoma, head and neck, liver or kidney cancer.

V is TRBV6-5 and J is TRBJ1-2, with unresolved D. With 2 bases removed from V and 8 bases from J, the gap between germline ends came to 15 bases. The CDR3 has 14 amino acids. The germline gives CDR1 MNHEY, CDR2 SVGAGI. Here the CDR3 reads CASSYLQAASGYTF. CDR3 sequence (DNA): TGTGCCAGCAGTTACCTTCAGGCGGCAAGCGGCTACACCTTC.

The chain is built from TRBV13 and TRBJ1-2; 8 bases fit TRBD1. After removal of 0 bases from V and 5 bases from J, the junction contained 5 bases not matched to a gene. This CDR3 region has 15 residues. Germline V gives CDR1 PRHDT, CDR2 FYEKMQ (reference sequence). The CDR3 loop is CASSLGDRGLYGYTF. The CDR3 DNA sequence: TGTGCCAGCAGCTTAGGAGACAGGGGCCTGTATGGCTACACCTTC.

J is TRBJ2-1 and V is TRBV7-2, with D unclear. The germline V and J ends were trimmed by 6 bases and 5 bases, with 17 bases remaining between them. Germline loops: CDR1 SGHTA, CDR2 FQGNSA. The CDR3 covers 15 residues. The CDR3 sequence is CASRSREVLDNEQFF. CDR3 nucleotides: TGTGCCAGCAGGTCAAGAGAGGTCCTAGACAATGAGCAGTTCTTC.

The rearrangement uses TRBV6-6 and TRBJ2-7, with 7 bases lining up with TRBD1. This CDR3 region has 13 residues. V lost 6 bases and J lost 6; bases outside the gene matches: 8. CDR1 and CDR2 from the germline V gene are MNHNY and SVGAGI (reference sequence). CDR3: CASRKTGNGEQYF. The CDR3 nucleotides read TGTGCCAGCAGAAAGACAGGGAACGGCGAGCAGTACTTC.

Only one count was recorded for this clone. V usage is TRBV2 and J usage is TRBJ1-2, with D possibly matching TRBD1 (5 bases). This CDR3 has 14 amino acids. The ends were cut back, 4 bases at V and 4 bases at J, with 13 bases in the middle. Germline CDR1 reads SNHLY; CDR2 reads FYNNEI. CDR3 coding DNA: TGTGCCAGCAGTGGAGGGGATTATAGCTATGGCTACACCTTC. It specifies CASSGGDYSYGYTF.

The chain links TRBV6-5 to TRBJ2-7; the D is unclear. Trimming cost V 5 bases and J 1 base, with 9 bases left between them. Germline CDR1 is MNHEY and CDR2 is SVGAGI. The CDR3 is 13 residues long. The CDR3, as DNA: TGTGCCAGCAGTGACCTCGAGTCCTACGAGCAGTACTTC. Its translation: CASSDLESYEQYF.

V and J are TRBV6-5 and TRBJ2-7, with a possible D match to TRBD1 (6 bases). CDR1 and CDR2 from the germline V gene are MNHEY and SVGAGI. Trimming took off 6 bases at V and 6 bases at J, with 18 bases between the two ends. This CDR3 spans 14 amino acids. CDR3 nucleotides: TGTGCCAGCAGCCACGGGACACTGGGGACCGAGCAGTACTTC. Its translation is CASSHGTLGTEQYF.

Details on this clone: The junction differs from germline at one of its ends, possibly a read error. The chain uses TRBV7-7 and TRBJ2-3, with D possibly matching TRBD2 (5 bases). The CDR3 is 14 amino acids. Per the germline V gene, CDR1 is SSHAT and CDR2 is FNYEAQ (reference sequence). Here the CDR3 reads CASSLSPGSDTQYF. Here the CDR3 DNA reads TGTGCTAGCAGCTTGTCGCCGGGGTCAGATACGCAGTATTTT.

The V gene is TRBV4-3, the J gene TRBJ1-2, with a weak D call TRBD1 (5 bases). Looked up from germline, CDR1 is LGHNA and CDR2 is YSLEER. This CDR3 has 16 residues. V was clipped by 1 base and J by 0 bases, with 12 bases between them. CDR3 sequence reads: CASSQAGGTTNYGYTF. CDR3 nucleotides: TGCGCCAGCAGCCAAGCAGGCGGGACCACTAACTATGGCTACACCTTC.

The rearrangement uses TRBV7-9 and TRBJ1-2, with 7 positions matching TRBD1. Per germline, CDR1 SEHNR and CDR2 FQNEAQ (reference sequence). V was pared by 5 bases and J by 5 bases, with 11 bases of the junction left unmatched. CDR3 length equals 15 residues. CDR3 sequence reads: CASSQSVGQSYGYTF. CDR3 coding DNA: TGTGCCAGCAGCCAAAGCGTGGGACAGTCTTATGGCTACACCTTC.

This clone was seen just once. This CDR3 reads CASSRDRVNSGANVLTF. CDR3 coding DNA: TGTGCCAGTTCCCGGGACAGAGTCAATTCTGGGGCCAACGTCCTGACTTTC. The V and J genes are TRBV19 and TRBJ2-6, with 7 bases matching TRBD1. The CDR3 runs to 17 residues. The V segment lost 8 bases and the J segment 1 base; nucleotides outside the gene matches: 11. The germline V gene encodes CDR1 LNHDA and CDR2 SQIVND (reference sequence).

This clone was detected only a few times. The CDR3 sequence is CASKRPRTNYEQYF. CDR3 DNA sequence: TGTGCCAGCAAGCGTCCCCGAACCAACTACGAGCAGTACTTC. The rearrangement uses TRBV28 and TRBJ2-7; D uncertain. The germline CDR1 and CDR2 sequences are MDHEN and SYDVKM. The CDR3 sequence is 14 residues long. Deletions cut 7 bases from V and 3 bases from J, with 16 bases between.

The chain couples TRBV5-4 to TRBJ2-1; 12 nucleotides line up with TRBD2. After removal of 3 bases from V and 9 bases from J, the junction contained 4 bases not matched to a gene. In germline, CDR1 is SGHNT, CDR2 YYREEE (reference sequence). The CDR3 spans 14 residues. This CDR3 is CASSYRLAGVEQFF. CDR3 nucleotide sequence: TGTGCCAGCAGCTACAGACTAGCGGGAGTTGAGCAGTTCTTC.

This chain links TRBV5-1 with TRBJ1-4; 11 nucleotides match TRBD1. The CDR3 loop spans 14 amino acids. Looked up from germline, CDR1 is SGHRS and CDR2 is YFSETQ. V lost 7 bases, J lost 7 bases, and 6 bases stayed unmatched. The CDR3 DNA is TGCGCCAGCTCGGGAGGGACAGGGGGTGAAAAACTGTTTTTT. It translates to CASSGGTGGEKLFF.

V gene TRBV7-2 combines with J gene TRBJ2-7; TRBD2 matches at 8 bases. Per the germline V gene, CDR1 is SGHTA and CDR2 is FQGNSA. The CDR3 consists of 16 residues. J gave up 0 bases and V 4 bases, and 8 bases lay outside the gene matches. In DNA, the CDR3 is TGTGCCAGCAGCTGGGCGGGGGGCGTAACCTCCTACGAGCAGTACTTC. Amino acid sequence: CASSWAGGVTSYEQYF.

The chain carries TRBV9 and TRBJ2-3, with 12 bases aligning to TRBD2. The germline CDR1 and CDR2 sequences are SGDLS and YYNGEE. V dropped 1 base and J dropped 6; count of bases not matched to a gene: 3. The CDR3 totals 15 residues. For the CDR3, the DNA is TGTGCCAGCAGCGTACTAGCGGGAGGGCGGGATACGCAGTATTTT. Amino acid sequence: CASSVLAGGRDTQYF.

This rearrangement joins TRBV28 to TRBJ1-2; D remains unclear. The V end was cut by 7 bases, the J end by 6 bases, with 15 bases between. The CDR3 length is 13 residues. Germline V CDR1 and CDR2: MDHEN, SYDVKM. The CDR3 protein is CASTATALDGYTF. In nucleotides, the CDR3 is TGTGCCAGCACGGCGACGGCTTTGGATGGCTACACCTTC.

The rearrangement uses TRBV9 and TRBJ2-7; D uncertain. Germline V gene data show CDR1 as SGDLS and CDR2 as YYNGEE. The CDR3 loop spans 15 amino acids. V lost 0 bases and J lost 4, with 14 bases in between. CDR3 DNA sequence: TGTGCCAGCAGCGTAGAAGTGGCAGCTCCGTACGAGCAGTACTTC. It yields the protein CASSVEVAAPYEQYF.

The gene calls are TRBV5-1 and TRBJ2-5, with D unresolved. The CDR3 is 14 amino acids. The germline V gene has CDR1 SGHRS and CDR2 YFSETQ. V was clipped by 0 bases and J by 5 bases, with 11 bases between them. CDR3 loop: CASSLAMGWETQYF. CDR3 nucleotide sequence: TGCGCCAGCAGCTTGGCCATGGGATGGGAGACCCAGTACTTC.

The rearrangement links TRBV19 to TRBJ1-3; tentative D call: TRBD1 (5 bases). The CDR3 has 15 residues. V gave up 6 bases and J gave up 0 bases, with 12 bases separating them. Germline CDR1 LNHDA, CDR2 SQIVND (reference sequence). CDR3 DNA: TGTGCCAGTAGGGATCCAGGGAGCTCTGGAAACACCATATATTTT. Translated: CASRDPGSSGNTIYF.

CDR3 in amino acids: CASRFNGNSNQPQHF. CDR3 DNA: TGTGCCAGCAGGTTTAACGGGAATAGCAATCAGCCCCAGCATTTT. This chain links TRBV6-1 with TRBJ1-5; no reliable D call. V was pared by 6 bases and J by 0 bases, with 12 bases between. Germline CDR1 and CDR2: MNHNS and SASEGT. The CDR3 runs to 15 residues.

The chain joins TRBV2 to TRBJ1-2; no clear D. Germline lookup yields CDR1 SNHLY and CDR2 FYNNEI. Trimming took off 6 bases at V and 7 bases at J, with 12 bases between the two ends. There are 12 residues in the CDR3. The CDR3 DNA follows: TGTGCCAGCAGGGGAGAGCCGAGTGGCTACACCTTC. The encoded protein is CASRGEPSGYTF.

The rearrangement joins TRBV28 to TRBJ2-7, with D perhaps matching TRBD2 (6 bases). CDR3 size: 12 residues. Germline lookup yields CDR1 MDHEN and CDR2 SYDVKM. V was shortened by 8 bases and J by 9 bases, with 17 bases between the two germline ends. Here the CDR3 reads CASGLPGHGQYF. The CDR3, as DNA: TGTGCCAGCGGACTACCGGGGCACGGGCAGTACTTC.

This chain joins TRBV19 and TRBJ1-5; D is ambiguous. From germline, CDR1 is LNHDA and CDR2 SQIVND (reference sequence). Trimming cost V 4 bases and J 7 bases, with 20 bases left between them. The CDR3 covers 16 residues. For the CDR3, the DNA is TGTGCCAGTAGTACCGAGCGGACCACCCGACTGCAGCCCCAGCATTTT. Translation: CASSTERTTRLQPQHF.

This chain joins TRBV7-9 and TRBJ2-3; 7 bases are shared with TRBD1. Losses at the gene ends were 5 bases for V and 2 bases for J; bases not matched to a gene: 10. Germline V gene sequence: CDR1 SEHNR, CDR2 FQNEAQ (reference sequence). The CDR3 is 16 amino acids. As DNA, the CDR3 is TGTGCCAGCAGCGAAGACAGGGTCATCCCCACAGATACGCAGTATTTT. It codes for CASSEDRVIPTDTQYF.

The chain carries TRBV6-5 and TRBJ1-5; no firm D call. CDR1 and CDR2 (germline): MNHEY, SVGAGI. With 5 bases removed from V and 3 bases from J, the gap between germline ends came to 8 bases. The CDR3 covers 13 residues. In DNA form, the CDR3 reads TGTGCCAGCAGTACCTACACCAATCAGCCCCAGCATTTT. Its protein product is CASSTYTNQPQHF.

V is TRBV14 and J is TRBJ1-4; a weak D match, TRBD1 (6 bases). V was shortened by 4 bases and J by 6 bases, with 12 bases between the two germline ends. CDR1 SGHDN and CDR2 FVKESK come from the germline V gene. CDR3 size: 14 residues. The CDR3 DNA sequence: TGTGCCAGCAGCCTTGCGGGGGCGGATGAAAAACTGTTTTTT. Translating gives CASSLAGADEKLFF.

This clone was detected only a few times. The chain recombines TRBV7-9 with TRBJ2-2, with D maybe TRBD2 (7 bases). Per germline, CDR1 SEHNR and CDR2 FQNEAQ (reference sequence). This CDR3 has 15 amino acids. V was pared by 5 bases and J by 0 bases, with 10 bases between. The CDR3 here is CASSAGATNTGELFF. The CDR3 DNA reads TGTGCCAGCAGCGCGGGGGCCACGAACACCGGGGAGCTGTTTTTT.

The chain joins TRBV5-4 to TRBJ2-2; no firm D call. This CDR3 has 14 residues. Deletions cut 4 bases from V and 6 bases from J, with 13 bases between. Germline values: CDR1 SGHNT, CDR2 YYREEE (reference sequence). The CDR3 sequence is CASSPAWRSGELFF. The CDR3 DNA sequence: TGTGCCAGCAGCCCGGCCTGGCGGTCCGGGGAGCTGTTTTTT.